The 31 T cell receptor beta chains in this list originate from one sample, sequenced in a study of OX40 agonist ivuxolimab in advanced cancers. TCRdb's copy holds only in-frame clones and misses some; the assay was immunoSEQ multiplex PCR. The sample yields under 85,000 clones, almost 85% seen once. The source was CD4+ or CD8+ T cells sorted from blood, collected in a trial of the OX40 agonist ivuxolimab. The source of these receptors is an adult with an advanced solid tumor such as melanoma, head and neck, liver or kidney cancer.

The chain combines TRBV7-3 with TRBJ2-3; 7 bases line up with TRBD1. CDR1 SGHTA and CDR2 FQGTGA come from the germline V gene. With V trimmed by 1 base and J by 2 bases, 3 bases remained unmatched. The CDR3 length is 15 residues. The CDR3 reads CASSLRQGNTDTQYF. CDR3 sequence (DNA): TGTGCCAGCAGCTTAAGACAGGGCAACACAGATACGCAGTATTTT.

This clone showed up just once. This chain connects TRBV27 to TRBJ2-7; TRBD1 agrees at 7 bases. Per the germline V gene, CDR1 is MNHEY and CDR2 is SMNVEV (reference sequence). The V and J ends lost 5 bases and 3 bases, in that order; junction bases with no gene match: 4. There are 13 residues in the CDR3. Here the CDR3 reads CASSPGTVYEQYF. The CDR3 region has the DNA TGTGCCAGCAGTCCCGGGACAGTCTACGAGCAGTACTTC.

This clone was seen a few times. The chain couples TRBV5-1 to TRBJ2-3; 9 nucleotides match TRBD1. With 0 bases clipped from V and 6 bases from J, the junction kept 8 bases outside the gene matches. Germline V gene sequence: CDR1 SGHRS, CDR2 YFSETQ. The CDR3 runs 16 residues. The CDR3 here is CASSLALGQGRDTQYF. CDR3 in DNA: TGCGCCAGCAGCTTGGCCCTTGGACAGGGGAGGGATACGCAGTATTTT.

CDR3 bases: TGTGCCAGTAGTGTCCAAGGGAATAGCAATCAGCCCCAGCATTTT. This sequence encodes CASSVQGNSNQPQHF. The chain joins TRBV19 to TRBJ1-5; the D is unclear. The CDR3 loop spans 15 amino acids. From germline, CDR1 is LNHDA and CDR2 SQIVND (reference sequence). V was cut by 5 bases and J by 0 bases, with 11 bases left in between. The full variable domain, its missing parts supplied by reference TRBV19 and TRBJ1-5, is DGGITQSPKYLFRKEGQNVTLSCEQNLNHDAMYWYRQDPGQGLRLIYYSQIVNDFQKGDIAEGYSVSREKKESFPLTVTSAQKNPTAFYLCASSVQGNSNQPQHFGDGTRLSIL.

This chain links TRBV11-2 with TRBJ1-1; weak D call: TRBD1 (5 bases). The CDR3 runs to 16 residues. The germline V gene has CDR1 SGHAT and CDR2 FQNNGV. The V gene lost 5 bases and the J gene lost 5 bases, with 21 bases spanning the gap. As DNA, the CDR3 is TGTGCCAGCAGCGAAAACCGTCCGGGGGGGAGGACTGAAGCTTTCTTT. It specifies CASSENRPGGRTEAFF.

V gene TRBV18 combines with J gene TRBJ2-5, with D tentatively TRBD2 (6 bases). Between the trimmed V and J ends, which lost 5 bases and 5 bases, there was a span of 18 bases. The CDR3 covers 15 residues. The germline V gene encodes CDR1 KGHSH and CDR2 LQKENI. As DNA, the CDR3 is TGTGCCAGCTCATCGACCACCGGAGGAGGGGAGACCCAGTACTTC. Protein sequence: CASSSTTGGGETQYF.

This clone was recorded a few times. The chain has TRBV12-5 and TRBJ1-5, with TRBD1 matching 10 bases. J lost 6 bases, V lost 6 bases, and 2 bases had no gene match. CDR1 is LGHNT, CDR2 FRNRAP, per germline. The CDR3 has 13 residues. The CDR3 sequence: CASGRTGGQPQHF. Here the CDR3 DNA reads TGTGCTAGTGGAAGGACAGGGGGTCAGCCCCAGCATTTT.

CDR3 sequence: CAWSVDGVWGYGYTF. In DNA form, the CDR3 reads TGTGCCTGGAGTGTAGATGGGGTCTGGGGCTATGGCTACACCTTC. V is TRBV30 and J is TRBJ1-2; no firm D call. Germline lookup yields CDR1 GTSNPN and CDR2 SVGIG (reference sequence). V was shortened by 0 bases and J by 4 bases, with 15 bases between the two germline ends. The CDR3 runs 15 residues.

This clone was detected once. This chain connects TRBV28 to TRBJ1-4, with 11 bases identical to TRBD1. Germline CDR1 MDHEN, CDR2 SYDVKM. V trimming: 6 bases; J trimming: 8 bases; junction bases outside the gene matches: 5. The CDR3 is 14 residues long. The CDR3 nucleotides are TGTGCCAGCAGAAGAGGGACAGGGGGAGAAAAACTGTTTTTT. Protein: CASRRGTGGEKLFF.

This clone was detected only once. The chain carries TRBV7-3 and TRBJ1-6, with a tentative D call TRBD1 (5 bases). Germline CDR1 reads SGHTA; CDR2 reads FQGTGA. This CDR3 spans 14 amino acids. Trimming left V 3 bases short and J 7 bases short, with 10 bases between. This CDR3 reads CASSFGTRNSPLHF. DNA of the CDR3: TGTGCCAGCAGCTTCGGGACTAGGAATTCACCCCTCCACTTT.

A few counts support this clone. The chain employs TRBV19 and TRBJ1-2, with D tentatively TRBD1 (5 bases). The germline V gene has CDR1 LNHDA and CDR2 SQIVND (reference sequence). The V gene lost 5 bases and the J gene lost 5 bases, with 9 bases spanning the gap. CDR3 length equals 12 residues. CDR3 in DNA: TGTGCCAGTAGTGTCTCAGGGTATGGCTACACCTTC. Translating gives CASSVSGYGYTF.

The CDR3 nucleotides read TGCGCCAGCAGCTTGGAACCAGGAGGGGAGCTGTTTTTT. Protein product: CASSLEPGGELFF. The chain couples TRBV5-1 to TRBJ2-2; no clear D. CDR3 length: 13 amino acids. Germline V CDR1 and CDR2: SGHRS, YFSETQ. The V end was cut by 0 bases, the J end by 8 bases, with 8 bases between.

The chain couples TRBV12-5 to TRBJ2-3, with D unresolved. The V end lost 6 bases, the J end lost 7 bases, and 8 bases lay between the germline ends. This CDR3 is 11 amino acids long. In germline, CDR1 is LGHNT, CDR2 FRNRAP. CDR3 bases: TGTGCTAGTGGGTCCAGGTATACGCAGTATTTT. Protein: CASGSRYTQYF.

As for this clone: In the same sample, other DNA sequences code for this CDR3. The CDR3 DNA sequence: TGCAGCGTCTCAAGGGGGAACACTGAAGCTTTCTTT. It specifies CSVSRGNTEAFF. This sequence joins TRBV29-1 and TRBJ1-1; possible D gene TRBD1, 5 bases. The CDR3 extends over 12 amino acids. The germline V gene encodes CDR1 SQVTM and CDR2 ANQGSEA. V shed 6 bases and J shed 1 base, with 9 bases lying between them.

The sample holds a few counts of this clone. V usage is TRBV11-2 and J usage is TRBJ2-7; D is undetermined. Trimming removed 4 bases at V and 4 bases at J, with 8 bases between. This CDR3 comprises 12 residues. Looked up from germline, CDR1 is SGHAT and CDR2 is FQNNGV. The CDR3 here is CASSSQLYEQYF. The CDR3 nucleotides read TGTGCCAGCAGCTCCCAACTGTACGAGCAGTACTTC.

The chain uses TRBV10-3 and TRBJ1-2, with D maybe TRBD1 (5 bases). Germline V gene sequence: CDR1 ENHRY, CDR2 SYGVKD. V was pared by 10 bases and J by 8 bases, with 23 bases between. The CDR3 runs 14 residues. CDR3 sequence reads: CASRESGATMGYTF. The CDR3 coding sequence is TGTGCCAGCAGGGAGAGTGGGGCCACTATGGGCTACACCTTC.

The chain has TRBV29-1 and TRBJ1-1; 8 bases map to TRBD1. CDR1 and CDR2 from the germline V gene are SQVTM and ANQGSEA. Germline trimming cut 7 bases from V and 3 bases from J; bases unmatched to any gene: 13. The CDR3 runs to 15 residues. The CDR3 sequence: CSARQMRQGYTEAFF. CDR3 coding DNA: TGCAGCGCCCGCCAAATGAGACAGGGGTACACTGAAGCTTTCTTT.

This rearrangement joins TRBV30 to TRBJ1-1; TRBD1 matches 7 bases. Germline V gene sequence: CDR1 GTSNPN, CDR2 SVGIG (reference sequence). The V segment lost 3 bases and the J segment 6 bases; nucleotides outside the gene matches: 10. The CDR3 is 14 residues long. In DNA form, the CDR3 reads TGTGCCTGGAGACGCCCACGACAGGGTTCTGAAGCTTTCTTT. Amino acids: CAWRRPRQGSEAFF.

Only one count was recorded for this clone. The gene calls are TRBV4-1 and TRBJ2-5; maybe TRBD1 (6 bases). Trimming removed 6 bases at V and 3 bases at J, with 17 bases between. This CDR3 region has 15 residues. Germline V CDR1 and CDR2: MGHRA, YSYEKL. This CDR3 reads CASRLSGTRKETQYF. The DNA for the CDR3 is TGCGCCAGCAGACTATCCGGGACACGAAAAGAGACCCAGTACTTC.

This clone was picked up a small number of times. The V call is TRBV29-1, the J call TRBJ2-1; no clear D. Looked up from germline, CDR1 is SQVTM and CDR2 is ANQGSEA. This CDR3 spans 14 amino acids. Trimming removed 6 bases from V and 2 bases from J, with 14 bases in between. The CDR3 DNA sequence: TGCAGCGTAGTAGGCTGGGGAACCTACAATGAGCAGTTCTTC. It codes for CSVVGWGTYNEQFF.

The chain carries TRBV28 and TRBJ2-7; 9 bases match TRBD2. Trimming at V came to 6 bases and at J to 10 bases, leaving 16 bases not matched to a gene. The CDR3 loop spans 15 amino acids. Germline assignment: CDR1 MDHEN and CDR2 SYDVKM. The CDR3 bases are TGTGCCAGCAGCTTCCCCGGGTCTCTAGCGGGGTTTCAGTACTTC. This gives the protein CASSFPGSLAGFQYF.

The rearrangement links TRBV5-4 to TRBJ2-5; 9 positions agree with TRBD2. The germline CDR1 and CDR2 sequences are SGHNT and YYREEE (reference sequence). The ends lost 0 bases at V and 4 bases at J; junction bases unmatched: 7. This CDR3 comprises 16 residues. The CDR3 loop reads CASSLDWREGPETQYF. The CDR3, as DNA: TGTGCCAGCAGCTTGGATTGGCGGGAGGGCCCAGAGACCCAGTACTTC.

The chain joins TRBV6-5 to TRBJ2-5; D is uncertain. With the DNA end fitting TRBJ2-7 better, the J assignment may be wrong. CDR1 is MNHEY and CDR2 is SVGAGI in the germline V gene. The CDR3 totals 15 residues. The CDR3 reads CASSYSFPSSYEQYF. In DNA, the CDR3 is TGTGCCAGCAGTTACTCGTTCCCAAGCTCCTACGAGCAGTACTTC.

The rearrangement joins TRBV6-5 to TRBJ1-2, with 12 bases matching TRBD1. This CDR3 spans 15 amino acids. Germline trimming cut 4 bases from V and 4 bases from J; bases unmatched to any gene: 4. In germline, CDR1 is MNHEY, CDR2 SVGAGI. CDR3 amino acids: CASSSGTGGAYGYTF. CDR3 sequence (DNA): TGTGCCAGCAGTTCCGGGACAGGGGGCGCCTATGGCTACACCTTC.

On this clone: Sequence at one end of the junction differs from germline and may be a read error. This CDR3 reads CASSLRTGGDLHF. The CDR3 DNA sequence: TGCGCCAGCAGCTTACGGACAGGGGGCGATTTACATTTT. This chain joins TRBV5-1 and TRBJ1-3; 11 bases are shared with TRBD1. Germline V gene sequence: CDR1 SGHRS, CDR2 YFSETQ. CDR3 length equals 13 residues.

The chain is built from TRBV7-9 and TRBJ1-2; perhaps TRBD1 as D (6 bases). The CDR3 length is 14 residues. Germline CDR1 and CDR2: SEHNR and FQNEAQ (reference sequence). Trimming left V 2 bases short and J 5 bases short, with 12 bases between. Here the CDR3 DNA reads TGTGCCAGCAGCTTACACAGGGATGAGTATGGCTACACCTTC. Amino acids: CASSLHRDEYGYTF.

The chain couples TRBV14 to TRBJ2-1; tentatively, D is TRBD1 or TRBD2 (7 bases each). Germline V gene lookup returns CDR1 SGHDN and CDR2 FVKESK. The CDR3 loop spans 14 amino acids. The germline V and J ends were trimmed by 3 bases and 7 bases, with 13 bases remaining between them. CDR3 sequence (DNA): TGTGCCAGCAGCCACCCCCAGGGGGGGAATGAGCAGTTCTTC. It codes for CASSHPQGGNEQFF.

V usage is TRBV29-1 and J usage is TRBJ1-1; maybe TRBD1 (5 bases). V shed 3 bases and J shed 4 bases, with 12 bases lying between them. Germline assignment: CDR1 SQVTM and CDR2 ANQGSEA. The CDR3 is made up of 13 amino acids. The CDR3 reads CSVDWGRGTEAFF. The CDR3 nucleotides are TGCAGCGTTGATTGGGGTAGGGGCACTGAAGCTTTCTTT.

This clone was detected only a few times. This chain joins TRBV9 and TRBJ2-1, with 9 bases aligning to TRBD2. CDR1 is SGDLS, CDR2 YYNGEE, per germline. The CDR3 is 15 residues long. V shed 0 bases, J shed 4 bases, and the junction held 2 bases outside the gene matches. The CDR3 loop reads CASSVVAGDYNEQFF. CDR3 sequence (DNA): TGTGCCAGCAGCGTAGTAGCGGGGGATTACAATGAGCAGTTCTTC.

This sequence joins TRBV5-1 and TRBJ1-2; D might be TRBD1 (6 bases). There are 14 residues in the CDR3. Trimming took off 6 bases at V and 0 bases at J, with 12 bases between the two ends. Germline CDR1 is SGHRS and CDR2 is YFSETQ. CDR3 sequence: CASTQDSTNYGYTF. As DNA, the CDR3 is TGCGCCAGCACCCAGGACAGTACTAACTATGGCTACACCTTC.

This sequence joins TRBV9 and TRBJ1-1; no definite D call. V was trimmed by 0 bases and J by 0 bases, leaving 6 bases between them. Germline V gene sequence: CDR1 SGDLS, CDR2 YYNGEE. The CDR3 is made up of 14 amino acids. CDR3 in DNA: TGTGCCAGCAGCGTAGGGGTCATGAACACTGAAGCTTTCTTT. It is translated as CASSVGVMNTEAFF.